This TCR beta chain is drawn from a study of human T cells and chemical hapten exposure. Study findings and constraints: It was expanded TCRs that formed significantly more large CDR3 similarity clusters than controls did. Among TCRs, those above 1 in 1000 frequency were unaffected by DPC sensitization.

Authors' data handling: Sequenced samples showed a median of approximately 100,000 TCRs each, with counts running from about 22,000 to 700,000. TCRdb used MiXCR to reprocess the RACE reads, holding one entry per CDR3 protein. TCRdb's processing, not the authors', yielded these V and J calls. The data show more than 150,000 distinct CDR3 sequences, with nearly 30% seen just once and under 3% held by the top ten. As regards this clonotype: No antigen is known for it.

Time point specified: pre-sensitization, week 0. As for treatment: therapeutic diphenylcyclopropenone sensitization with weekly scalp DPC. Extraction of total RNA was performed on unfractionated whole blood. Germline V CDR1 and CDR2: SNHLY, FYNNEI. The J segment lost 7 bases and the V segment lost 6 bases, leaving 17 bases of the junction unmatched. The CDR3 is made up of 17 amino acids. The material was whole blood, obtained in connection with sensitization to the hapten diphenylcyclopropenone (DPC). The genes are TRBV2 and TRBJ1-5, with TRBD1 identical over 8 bases. This receptor was taken from a woman under 40 with alopecia areata. Some clones in this sample may be carry-over from other donors' samples. CDR3 amino acids: CASSFDRGGERGQPQHF. CDR3 nucleotides: TGTGCCAGCAGCTTCGACAGGGGAGGGGAGCGCGGGCAGCCCCAGCATTTT.